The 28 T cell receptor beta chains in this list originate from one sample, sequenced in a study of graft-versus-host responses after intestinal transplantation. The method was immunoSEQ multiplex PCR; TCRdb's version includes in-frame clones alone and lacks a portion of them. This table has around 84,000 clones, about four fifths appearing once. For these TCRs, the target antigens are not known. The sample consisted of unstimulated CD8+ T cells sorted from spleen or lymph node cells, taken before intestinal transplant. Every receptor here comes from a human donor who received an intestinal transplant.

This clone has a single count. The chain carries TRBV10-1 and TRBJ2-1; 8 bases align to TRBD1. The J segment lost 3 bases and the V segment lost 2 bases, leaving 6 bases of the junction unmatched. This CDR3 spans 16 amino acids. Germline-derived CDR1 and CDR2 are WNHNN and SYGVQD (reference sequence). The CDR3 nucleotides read TGCGCCAGCAGTGAGAAGGGGACAGGACACTACAATGAGCAGTTCTTC. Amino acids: CASSEKGTGHYNEQFF.

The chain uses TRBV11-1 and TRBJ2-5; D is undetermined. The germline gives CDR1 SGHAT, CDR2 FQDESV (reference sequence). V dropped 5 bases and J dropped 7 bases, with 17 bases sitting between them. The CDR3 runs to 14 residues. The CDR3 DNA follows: TGTGCCAGCAGCCGCCTGGTGTGGGAAGCGACCCAGTACTTC. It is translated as CASSRLVWEATQYF.

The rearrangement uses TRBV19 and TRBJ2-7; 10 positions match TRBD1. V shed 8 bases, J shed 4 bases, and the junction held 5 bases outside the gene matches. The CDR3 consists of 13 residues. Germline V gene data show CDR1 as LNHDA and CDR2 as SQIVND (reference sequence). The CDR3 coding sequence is TGTGCCAGTGCATGGACAGGGGGGTACGAGCAGTACTTC. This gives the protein CASAWTGGYEQYF.

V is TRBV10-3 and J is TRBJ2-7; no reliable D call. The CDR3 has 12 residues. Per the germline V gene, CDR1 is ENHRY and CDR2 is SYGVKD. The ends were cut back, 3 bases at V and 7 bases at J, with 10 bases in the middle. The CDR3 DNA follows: TGTGCCATCAGTGACCCGCCGGATGAGCAGTACTTC. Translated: CAISDPPDEQYF.

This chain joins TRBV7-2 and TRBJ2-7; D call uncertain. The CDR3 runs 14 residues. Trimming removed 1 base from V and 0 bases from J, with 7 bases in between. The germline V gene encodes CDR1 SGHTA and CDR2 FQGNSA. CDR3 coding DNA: TGTGCCAGCAGCTTAGTTCCGAGCTCCTACGAGCAGTACTTC. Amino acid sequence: CASSLVPSSYEQYF.

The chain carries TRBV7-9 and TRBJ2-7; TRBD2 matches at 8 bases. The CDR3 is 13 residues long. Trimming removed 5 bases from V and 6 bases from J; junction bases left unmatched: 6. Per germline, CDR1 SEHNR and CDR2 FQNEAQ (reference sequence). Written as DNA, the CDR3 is TGTGCCAGCAGCCCCATAGCGGGGTCCGAGCAGTACTTC. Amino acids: CASSPIAGSEQYF. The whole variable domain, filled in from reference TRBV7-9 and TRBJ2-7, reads DTGVSQNPRHKITKRGQNVTFRCDPISEHNRLYWYRQTLGQGPEFLTYFQNEAQLEKSRLLSDRFSAERPKGSFSTLEIQRTEQGDSAMYLCASSPIAGSEQYFGPGTRLTVT.

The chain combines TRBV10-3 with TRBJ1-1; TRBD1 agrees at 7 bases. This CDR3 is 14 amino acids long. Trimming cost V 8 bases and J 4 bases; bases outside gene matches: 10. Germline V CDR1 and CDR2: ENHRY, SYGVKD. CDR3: CAIGAEGAGTEAFF. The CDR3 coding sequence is TGTGCCATCGGGGCGGAGGGGGCTGGCACTGAAGCTTTCTTT.

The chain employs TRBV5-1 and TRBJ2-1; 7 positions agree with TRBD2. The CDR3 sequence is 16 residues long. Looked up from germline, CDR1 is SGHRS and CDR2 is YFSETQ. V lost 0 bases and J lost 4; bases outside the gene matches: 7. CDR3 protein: CASSLVTGGGYNEQFF. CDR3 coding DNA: TGCGCCAGCAGCTTGGTAACGGGAGGCGGATACAATGAGCAGTTCTTC. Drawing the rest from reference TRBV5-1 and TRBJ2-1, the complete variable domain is KAGVTQTPRYLIKTRGQQVTLSCSPISGHRSVSWYQQTPGQGLQFLFEYFSETQRNKGNFPGRFSGRQFSNSRSEMNVSTLELGDSALYLCASSLVTGGGYNEQFFGPGTRLTVL.

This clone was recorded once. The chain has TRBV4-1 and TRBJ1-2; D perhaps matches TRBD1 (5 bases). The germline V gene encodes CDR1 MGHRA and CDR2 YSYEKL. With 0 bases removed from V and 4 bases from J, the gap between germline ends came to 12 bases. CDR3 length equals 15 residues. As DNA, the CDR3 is TGCGCCAGCAGCCAAGAAGATTCGGGGGTCTATGGCTACACCTTC. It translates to CASSQEDSGVYGYTF.

CDR3 DNA: TGTGCCAGCAGCCCCTCGCCTAGCGGCCCCTTCGTGGGGGACGAGCAGTACTTC. Translated, it gives CASSPSPSGPFVGDEQYF. The rearrangement uses TRBV11-2 and TRBJ2-7, with 7 bases matching TRBD2. This CDR3 has 18 amino acids. CDR1 and CDR2 from the germline V gene are SGHAT and FQNNGV. After removal of 5 bases from V and 5 bases from J, the junction contained 21 bases not matched to a gene.

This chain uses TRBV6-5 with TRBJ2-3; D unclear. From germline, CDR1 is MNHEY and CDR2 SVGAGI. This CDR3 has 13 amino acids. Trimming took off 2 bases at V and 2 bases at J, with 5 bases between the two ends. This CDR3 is CASSYTNTDTQYF. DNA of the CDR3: TGTGCCAGCAGTTACACAAACACAGATACGCAGTATTTT.

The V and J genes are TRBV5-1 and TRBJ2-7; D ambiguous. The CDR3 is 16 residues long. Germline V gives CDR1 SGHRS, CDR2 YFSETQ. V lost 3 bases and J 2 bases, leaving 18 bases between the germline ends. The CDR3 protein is CASSYEWLSPAYEQYF. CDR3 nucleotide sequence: TGCGCCAGCAGCTATGAATGGCTTTCCCCCGCCTACGAGCAGTACTTC.

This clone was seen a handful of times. CDR3 sequence: CASSQARLPPFF. The CDR3 DNA is TGCGCCAGCAGCCAAGCCCGACTGCCACCGTTCTTC. The chain is built from TRBV4-1 and TRBJ2-1; D is unclear. V lost 1 base to trimming and J lost 15 bases, with 13 bases between them. The germline gives CDR1 MGHRA, CDR2 YSYEKL. The CDR3 runs to 12 residues.

The DNA for the CDR3 is TGTGCCAGCAGTTCAGGACAGGGGGATAATGAAAAACTGTTTTTT. It encodes CASSSGQGDNEKLFF. The rearrangement links TRBV6-5 to TRBJ1-4; TRBD1 matches at 10 bases. This CDR3 has 15 residues. CDR1 is MNHEY and CDR2 is SVGAGI in the germline V gene. V gave up 4 bases and J gave up 4 bases; unmatched junction bases: 3.

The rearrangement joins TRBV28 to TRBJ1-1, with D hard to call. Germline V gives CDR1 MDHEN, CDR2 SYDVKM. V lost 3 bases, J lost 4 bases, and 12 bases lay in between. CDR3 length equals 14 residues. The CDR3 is CASSFWTGVTEAFF. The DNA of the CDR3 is TGTGCCAGCAGTTTTTGGACGGGTGTCACTGAAGCTTTCTTT.

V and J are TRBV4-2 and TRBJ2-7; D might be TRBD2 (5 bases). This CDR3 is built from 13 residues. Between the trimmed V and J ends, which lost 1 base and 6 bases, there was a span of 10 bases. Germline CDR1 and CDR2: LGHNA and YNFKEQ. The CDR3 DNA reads TGTGCCAGCAGCCAAGCCATTAGCGCCGAGCAGTACTTC. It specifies CASSQAISAEQYF.

CDR3 loop: CASSRDQETQYF. The CDR3 bases are TGTGCCAGCAGCAGGGACCAAGAGACCCAGTACTTC. V and J are TRBV2 and TRBJ2-5, with a possible D match to TRBD1 (5 bases). The V end lost 6 bases, the J end lost 0 bases, and 5 bases lay between the germline ends. Germline values: CDR1 SNHLY, CDR2 FYNNEI. CDR3 size: 12 residues.

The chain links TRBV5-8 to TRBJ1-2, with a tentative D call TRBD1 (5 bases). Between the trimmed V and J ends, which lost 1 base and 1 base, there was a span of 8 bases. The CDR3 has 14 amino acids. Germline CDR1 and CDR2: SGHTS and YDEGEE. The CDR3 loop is CASSLSGLNYGYTF. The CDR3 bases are TGTGCCAGCAGCTTGTCAGGGCTTAACTATGGCTACACCTTC.

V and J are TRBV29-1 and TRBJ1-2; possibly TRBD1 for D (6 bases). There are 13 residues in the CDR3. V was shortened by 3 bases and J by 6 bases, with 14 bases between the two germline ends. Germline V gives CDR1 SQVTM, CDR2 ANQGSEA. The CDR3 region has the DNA TGCAGCGTTGACTTGGACAGAAGGGATGGCTACACCTTC. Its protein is CSVDLDRRDGYTF.

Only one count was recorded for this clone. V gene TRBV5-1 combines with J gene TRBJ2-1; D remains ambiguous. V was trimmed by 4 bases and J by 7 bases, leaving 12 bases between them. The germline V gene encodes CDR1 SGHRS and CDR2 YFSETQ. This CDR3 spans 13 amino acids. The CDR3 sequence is CASSPTPFNEQFF. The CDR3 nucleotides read TGCGCCAGCAGCCCCACCCCCTTTAATGAGCAGTTCTTC.

This chain's CDR3 is CASQGGGVYNEQFF. CDR3 in DNA: TGTGCCAGCCAGGGCGGGGGGGTTTACAATGAGCAGTTCTTC. The chain links TRBV6-5 to TRBJ2-1; TRBD2 aligns across 9 bases. CDR3 length: 14 residues. V gave up 8 bases and J gave up 4 bases; unmatched junction bases: 6. CDR1 is MNHEY, CDR2 SVGAGI, per germline.

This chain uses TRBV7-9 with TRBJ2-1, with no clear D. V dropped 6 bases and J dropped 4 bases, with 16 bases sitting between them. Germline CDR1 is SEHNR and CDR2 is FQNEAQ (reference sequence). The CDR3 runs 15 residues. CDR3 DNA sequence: TGTGCCAGCAGTCTTCCGGGTCCCTTTTACAATGAGCAGTTCTTC. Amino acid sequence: CASSLPGPFYNEQFF. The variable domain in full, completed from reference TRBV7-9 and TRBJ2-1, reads DTGVSQNPRHKITKRGQNVTFRCDPISEHNRLYWYRQTLGQGPEFLTYFQNEAQLEKSRLLSDRFSAERPKGSFSTLEIQRTEQGDSAMYLCASSLPGPFYNEQFFGPGTRLTVL.

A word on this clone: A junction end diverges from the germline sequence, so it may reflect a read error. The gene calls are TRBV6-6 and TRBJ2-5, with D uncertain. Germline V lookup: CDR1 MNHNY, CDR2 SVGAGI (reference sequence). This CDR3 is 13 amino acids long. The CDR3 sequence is CAGSYSWEETQYF. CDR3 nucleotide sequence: TGTGCCGGCAGTTACTCGTGGGAAGAGACCCAGTACTTC.

The CDR3 DNA is TGTGCCAGCAGCTTAGGAGGGAGCACTGAAGCTTTCTTT. Its protein is CASSLGGSTEAFF. The V call is TRBV7-3, the J call TRBJ1-1, with D uncertain. V lost 2 bases to trimming and J lost 4 bases, with 8 bases between them. The germline V gene has CDR1 SGHTA and CDR2 FQGTGA. The CDR3 has 13 residues.

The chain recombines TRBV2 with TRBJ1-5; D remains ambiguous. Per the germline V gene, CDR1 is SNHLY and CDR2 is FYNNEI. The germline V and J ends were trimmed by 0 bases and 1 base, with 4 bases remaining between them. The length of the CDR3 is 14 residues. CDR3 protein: CASSEAGSNQPQHF. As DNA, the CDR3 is TGTGCCAGCAGTGAAGCTGGAAGCAATCAGCCCCAGCATTTT. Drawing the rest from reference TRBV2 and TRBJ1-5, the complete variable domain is EPEVTQTPSHQVTQMGQEVILRCVPISNHLYFYWYRQILGQKVEFLVSFYNNEISEKSEIFDDQFSVERPDGSNFTLKIRSTKLEDSAMYFCASSEAGSNQPQHFGDGTRLSIL.

CDR3 sequence: CASSLGSAAHLNQPQHF. Here the CDR3 DNA reads TGTGCCAGCAGCTTAGGTTCGGCAGCGCACTTAAATCAGCCCCAGCATTTT. The genes are TRBV7-8 and TRBJ1-5; D unresolved. The CDR3 sequence is 17 residues long. The germline gives CDR1 SGHVS, CDR2 FQNEAQ. Trimming left V 1 base short and J 4 bases short, with 17 bases between. The full variable domain, in which reference TRBV7-8 and TRBJ1-5 provide the parts outside the CDR3, is GAGVSQSPRYKVAKRGQDVALRCDPISGHVSLFWYQQALGQGPEFLTYFQNEAQLDKSGLPSDRFFAERPEGSVSTLKIQRTQQEDSAVYLCASSLGSAAHLNQPQHFGDGTRLSIL.

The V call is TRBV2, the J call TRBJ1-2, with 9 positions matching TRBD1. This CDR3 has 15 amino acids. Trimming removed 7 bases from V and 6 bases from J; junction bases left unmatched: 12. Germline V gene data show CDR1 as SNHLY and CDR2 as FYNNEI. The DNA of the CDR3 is TGTGCCAGCAACACCGGGACAGGGATCGATGATGGCTACACCTTC. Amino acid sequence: CASNTGTGIDDGYTF.

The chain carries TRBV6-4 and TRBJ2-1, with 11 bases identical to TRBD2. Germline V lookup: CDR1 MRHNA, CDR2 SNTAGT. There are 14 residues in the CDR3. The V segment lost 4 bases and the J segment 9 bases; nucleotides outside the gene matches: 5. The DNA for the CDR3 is TGTGCCAGCAGTGGGCTAGCGGGAGGAGGTGAGCAGTTCTTC. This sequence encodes CASSGLAGGGEQFF.